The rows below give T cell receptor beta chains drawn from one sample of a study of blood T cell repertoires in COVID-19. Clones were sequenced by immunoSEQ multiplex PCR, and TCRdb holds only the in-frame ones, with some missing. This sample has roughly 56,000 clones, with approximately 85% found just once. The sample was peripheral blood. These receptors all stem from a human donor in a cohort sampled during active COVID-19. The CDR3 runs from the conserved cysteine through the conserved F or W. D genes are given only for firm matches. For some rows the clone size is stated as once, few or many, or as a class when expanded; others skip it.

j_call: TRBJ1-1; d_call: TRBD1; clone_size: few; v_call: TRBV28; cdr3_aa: CASSSPGQANTEAFF; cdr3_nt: TGTGCCAGCAGTTCTCCGGGACAGGCGAACACTGAAGCTTTCTTT
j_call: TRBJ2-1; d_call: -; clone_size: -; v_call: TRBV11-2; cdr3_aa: CASSFRRSSGNEQFF; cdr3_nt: TGTGCCAGCAGCTTCCGCCGGAGCTCCGGCAATGAGCAGTTCTTC
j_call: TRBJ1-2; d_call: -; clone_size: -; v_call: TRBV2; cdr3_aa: CASTQHLNYGYTF; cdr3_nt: TGTGCCAGCACACAGCACCTTAACTATGGCTACACCTTC
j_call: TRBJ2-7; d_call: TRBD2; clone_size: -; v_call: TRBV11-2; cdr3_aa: CASSLVARSGRGYEQYF; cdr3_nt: TGTGCCAGCAGCTTAGTAGCCCGCAGCGGGAGGGGGTACGAGCAGTACTTC
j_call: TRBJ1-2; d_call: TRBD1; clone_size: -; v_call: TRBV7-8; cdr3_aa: CASSLDRTRTGANYGYTF; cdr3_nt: TGTGCCAGCAGCTTAGACCGGACAAGGACAGGGGCTAACTATGGCTACACCTTC
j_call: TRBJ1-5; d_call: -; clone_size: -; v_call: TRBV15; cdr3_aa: CATSREGGMGYQPQHF; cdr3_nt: TGTGCCACCAGCAGAGAGGGGGGTATGGGGTATCAGCCCCAGCATTTT
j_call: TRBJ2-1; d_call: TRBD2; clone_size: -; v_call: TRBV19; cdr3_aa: CASRGDRLAGGLYNEQFF; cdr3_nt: TGTGCCAGTAGGGGGGACAGGCTAGCGGGAGGCTTATACAATGAGCAGTTCTTC
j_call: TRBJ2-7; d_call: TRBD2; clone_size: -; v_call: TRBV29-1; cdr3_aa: CSGLTSGNYEQYF; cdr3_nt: TGCAGCGGTCTGACTAGCGGGAACTACGAGCAGTACTTC
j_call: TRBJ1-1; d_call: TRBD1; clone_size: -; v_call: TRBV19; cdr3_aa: CASSPDRGLTEAFF; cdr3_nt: TGTGCCAGTAGTCCGGACAGGGGGCTTACTGAAGCTTTCTTT
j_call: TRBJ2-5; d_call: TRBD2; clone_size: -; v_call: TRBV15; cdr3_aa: CATMLSSGETQYF; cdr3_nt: TGTGCCACCATGCTGAGTAGCGGGGAGACCCAGTACTTC
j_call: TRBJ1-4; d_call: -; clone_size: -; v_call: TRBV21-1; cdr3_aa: CASSTRGQGRNEKLFF; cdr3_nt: TGTGCCAGCAGCACCCGGGGACAGGGGCGTAACGAAAAACTGTTTTTT
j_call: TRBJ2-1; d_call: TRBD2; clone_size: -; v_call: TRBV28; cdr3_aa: CASSYSGSSSYNEQFF; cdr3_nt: TGTGCCAGCAGTTATAGCGGGAGTAGCTCCTACAATGAGCAGTTCTTC
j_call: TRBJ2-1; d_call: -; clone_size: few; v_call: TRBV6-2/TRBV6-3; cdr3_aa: CASSYATNRGNEQFF; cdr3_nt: TGTGCCAGCAGTTACGCCACCAACCGGGGGAATGAGCAGTTCTTC
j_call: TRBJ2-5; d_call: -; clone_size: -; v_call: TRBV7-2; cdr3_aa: CASSFGGLLNQETQYF; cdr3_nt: TGTGCCAGCAGCTTCGGGGGACTGCTGAACCAAGAGACCCAGTACTTC
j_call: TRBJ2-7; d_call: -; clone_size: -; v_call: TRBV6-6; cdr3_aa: CASSYPDQGNEQYF; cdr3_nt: TGTGCCAGCAGTTACCCTGATCAGGGGAACGAGCAGTACTTC
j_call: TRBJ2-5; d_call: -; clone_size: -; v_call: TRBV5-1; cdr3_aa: CASSLMAEETQYF; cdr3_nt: TGCGCCAGCAGCTTGATGGCGGAAGAGACCCAGTACTTC
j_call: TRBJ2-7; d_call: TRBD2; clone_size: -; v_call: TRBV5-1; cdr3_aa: CASSTDLSELAGGPRNEQYF; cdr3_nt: TGCGCCAGCAGCACAGACCTGAGCGAGTTAGCGGGAGGGCCTCGAAACGAGCAGTACTTC
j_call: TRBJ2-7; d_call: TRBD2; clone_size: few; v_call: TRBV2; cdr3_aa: CASSGTSGSYEQYF; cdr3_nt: TGTGCCAGCAGTGGAACTAGCGGATCCTACGAGCAGTACTTC
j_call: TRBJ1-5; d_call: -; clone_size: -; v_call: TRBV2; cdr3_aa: CASTPGGAAGNQPQHF; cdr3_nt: TGTGCCAGCACCCCGGGGGGGGCGGCGGGCAATCAGCCCCAGCATTTT
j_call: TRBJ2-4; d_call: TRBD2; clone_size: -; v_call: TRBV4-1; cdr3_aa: CASSHWGGEAKNIQYF; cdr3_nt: TGCGCCAGCAGCCATTGGGGGGGAGAAGCCAAAAACATTCAGTACTTC
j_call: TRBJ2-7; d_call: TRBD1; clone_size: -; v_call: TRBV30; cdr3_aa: CAWTNQGANEQYF; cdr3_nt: TGTGCCTGGACCAATCAGGGGGCGAACGAGCAGTACTTC
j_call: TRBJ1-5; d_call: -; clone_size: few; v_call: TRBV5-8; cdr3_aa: CASSLVGFKGVQPQHF; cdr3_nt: TGTGCCAGCAGCTTGGTCGGGTTCAAGGGGGTTCAGCCCCAGCATTTT
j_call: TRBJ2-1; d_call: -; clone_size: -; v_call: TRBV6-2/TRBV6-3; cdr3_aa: CASSYSKGGEQFF; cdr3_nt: TGTGCCAGCAGTTACTCGAAAGGGGGTGAGCAGTTCTTC
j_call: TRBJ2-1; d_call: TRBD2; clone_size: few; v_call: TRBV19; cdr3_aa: CASSIRTSGSRNEQFF; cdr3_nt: TGTGCCAGTAGTATCCGGACTAGCGGGAGTCGGAATGAGCAGTTCTTC
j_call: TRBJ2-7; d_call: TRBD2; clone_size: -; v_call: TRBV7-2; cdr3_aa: CASSLDGGSSYEQYF; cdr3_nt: TGTGCCAGCAGTTTAGATGGCGGGAGCTCCTACGAGCAGTACTTC
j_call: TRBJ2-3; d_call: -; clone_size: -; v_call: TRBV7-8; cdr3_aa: CASSLDREDTQYF; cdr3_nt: TGTGCCAGCAGTCTAGATCGGGAGGATACGCAGTATTTT
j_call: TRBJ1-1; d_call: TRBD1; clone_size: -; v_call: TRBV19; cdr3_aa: CASSTDRDTEAFF; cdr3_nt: TGTGCCAGTAGTACGGACAGGGACACTGAAGCTTTCTTT
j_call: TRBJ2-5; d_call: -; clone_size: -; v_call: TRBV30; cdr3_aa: CAWSEGMRETQYF; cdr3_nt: TGTGCCTGGAGTGAGGGGATGAGGGAGACCCAGTACTTC
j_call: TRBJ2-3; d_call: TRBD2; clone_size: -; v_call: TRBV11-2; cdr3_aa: CASSAPGLAGDTQYF; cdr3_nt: TGTGCCAGCAGCGCTCCGGGACTAGCAGGAGATACGCAGTATTTT
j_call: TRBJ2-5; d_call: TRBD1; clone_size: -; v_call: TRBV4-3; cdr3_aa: CASSHHGQGAETQYF; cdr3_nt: TGCGCCAGCAGCCATCACGGACAGGGCGCCGAGACCCAGTACTTC
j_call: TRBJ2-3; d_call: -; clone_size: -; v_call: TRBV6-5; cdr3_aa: CASRRGYADTQYF; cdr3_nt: TGTGCCAGCCGGAGGGGTTACGCAGATACGCAGTATTTT
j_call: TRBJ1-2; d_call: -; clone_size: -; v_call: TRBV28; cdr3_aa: CASSSYGQPRVNYGYTF; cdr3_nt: TGTGCCAGCAGTTCTTACGGACAGCCTAGAGTTAACTATGGCTACACCTTC
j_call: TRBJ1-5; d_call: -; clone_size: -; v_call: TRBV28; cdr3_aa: CASSLSAGGNQPQHF; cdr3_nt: TGTGCCAGCAGTTTATCGGCCGGGGGCAATCAGCCCCAGCATTTT
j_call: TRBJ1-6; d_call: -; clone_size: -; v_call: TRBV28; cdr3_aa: CASSRQGNSPLHF; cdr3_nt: TGTGCCAGCAGTCGGCAGGGTAATTCACCCCTCCACTTT
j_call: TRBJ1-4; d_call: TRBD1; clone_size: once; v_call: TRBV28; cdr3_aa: CASSLLLGQGNEKLFF; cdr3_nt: TGTGCCAGCAGTTTACTTCTGGGACAGGGAAATGAAAAACTGTTTTTT
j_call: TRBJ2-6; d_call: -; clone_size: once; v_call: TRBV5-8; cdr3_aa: CASLTGLTSGANVLTF; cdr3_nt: TGTGCCAGTTTAACAGGTCTTACCTCTGGGGCCAACGTCCTGACTTTC